These 3 T cell receptor beta chains were all obtained from the same sample, sequenced in a study of T cells in Graves' hyperthyroidism and ophthalmopathy. TCR beta CDR3 region amplification was performed from RNA transcripts. The HTBI set primed first-round TCR CDR3 RT-PCR. MiXCR was run by TCRdb on the multiplex PCR reads, yielding one entry per CDR3 protein. The sample comprises approximately 620,000 distinct CDR3 sequences, 14% of which are singletons, and almost 6% rests with the top ten. What was sequenced was blood. These receptors were collected from a woman aged 25 to 39 with Graves' hyperthyroidism that later progressed to Graves' ophthalmopathy.

The table lists this clonotype with many counts. The chain couples TRBV29-1 to TRBJ1-4, with D hard to call. The CDR3 is 13 amino acids. V gave up 4 bases and J gave up 8 bases, with 14 bases separating them. The germline V gene has CDR1 SQVTM and CDR2 ANQGSEA. The CDR3: CSVVKGVGEKLFF. The CDR3 coding sequence is TGCAGCGTTGTAAAGGGAGTGGGGGAAAAACTGTTTTTT.

V is TRBV27 and J is TRBJ2-7, with D possibly matching TRBD2 (5 bases). CDR3 length: 14 amino acids. Germline loops: CDR1 MNHEY, CDR2 SMNVEV (reference sequence). Trimming took off 5 bases at V and 0 bases at J, with 11 bases between the two ends. CDR3 bases: TGTGCCAGCAGTGCTGGAGGCCTCTCCTACGAGCAGTACTTC. Protein sequence: CASSAGGLSYEQYF.

Concerning this clonotype: A read error may be the cause here, since a much bigger clone is one base away. This rearrangement joins TRBV30 to TRBJ2-1, with D possibly being TRBD1 (6 bases). The CDR3 loop spans 13 amino acids. Trimming shortened V by 4 bases and J by 8 bases, and 15 bases separated the two germline ends. Germline CDR1 and CDR2: GTSNPN and SVGIG (reference sequence). In DNA, the CDR3 is TGTGCCTGGAACCAGGGACATACGGATGAGCAGTTCTTC. Its protein product is CAWNQGHTDEQFF.